Detailed here is one T cell receptor (beta chain). In the original analysis: It was from reference gene primer amplification that nucleated cell counts were estimated. Assay used: immunoSEQ multiplex PCR; TCRdb lists only in-frame clones, some missing. Clone size and the V and J calls come from that table; the DNA yielded D and trimming. The table lists about 97,000 clones, 90% of them singletons. The sample is drawn from a study of blood T cell repertoires in COVID-19. For the study at large: Acute and convalescent COVID-19 samples came from the United States, Italy and Spain.

Deletions cut 4 bases from V and 0 bases from J, with 9 bases between. The CDR3 consists of 14 residues. This sequence originates from a man aged 60-69 years with acute or convalescent COVID-19. The V call is TRBV23-1, the J call TRBJ1-2, with D possibly TRBD1 on 6 matching bases. TRBV23-1 qualifies as an ORF whose function is uncertain. Sequences were obtained from peripheral blood. This chain's CDR3 is CASSPRGANYGYTF. The CDR3 DNA reads as TGCGCCAGCAGTCCCAGGGGAGCTAACTATGGCTACACCTTC.